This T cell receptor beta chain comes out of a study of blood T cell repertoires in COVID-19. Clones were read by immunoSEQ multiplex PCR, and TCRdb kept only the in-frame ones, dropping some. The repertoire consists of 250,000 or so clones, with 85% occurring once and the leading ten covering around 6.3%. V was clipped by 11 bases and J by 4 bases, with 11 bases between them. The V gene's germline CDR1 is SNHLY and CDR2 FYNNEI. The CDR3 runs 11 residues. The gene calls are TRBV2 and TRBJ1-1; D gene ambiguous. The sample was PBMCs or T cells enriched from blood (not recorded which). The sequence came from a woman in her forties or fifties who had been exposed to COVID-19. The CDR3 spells CAGWRITEAFF. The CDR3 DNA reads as TGTGCCGGGTGGCGGATCACTGAAGCTTTCTTT.